The 28 T cell receptor beta chains presented below share a single source sample, sequenced in a study of monozygotic twins with inflammatory bowel disease. Using the 5' RACE reads, TCRdb records one entry per CDR3 protein without DNA. The sample holds some 99,000 distinct CDR3 sequences. The sample taken for sequencing was blood. The receptors here all came from a human donor with ulcerative colitis or Crohn's disease, or a healthy co-twin of an affected twin (not recorded which).

The genes are TRBV7-8 and TRBJ2-2; TCRdb calls TRBD1, which cannot be checked without DNA. The CDR3 covers 16 residues. The germline gives CDR1 SGHVS, CDR2 FQNEAQ. The CDR3: CASSPREGANTGELFF. Full variable domain (outside the CDR3, taken from reference TRBV7-8 and TRBJ2-2): GAGVSQSPRYKVAKRGQDVALRCDPISGHVSLFWYQQALGQGPEFLTYFQNEAQLDKSGLPSDRFFAERPEGSVSTLKIQRTQQEDSAVYLCASSPREGANTGELFFGEGSRLTVL.

V and J are TRBV20-1 and TRBJ1-4; TCRdb's D call of TRBD1 is untestable without DNA. This CDR3 is 14 amino acids long. Germline CDR1 reads DFQATT; CDR2 reads SNEGSKA (reference sequence). CDR3 residues: CSARRGGTNEKLFF.

V gene TRBV27 combines with J gene TRBJ2-1; TCRdb's D call of TRBD2 is untestable without DNA. The CDR3 extends over 16 amino acids. CDR1 is MNHEY, CDR2 SMNVEV, per germline (reference sequence). The CDR3 loop reads CASSLLASGAYNEQFF.

V and J are TRBV7-9 and TRBJ2-7; lacking DNA, the TRBD1 call made by TCRdb goes unchecked. The CDR3 sequence is 15 residues long. Germline-derived CDR1 and CDR2 are SEHNR and FQNEAQ (reference sequence). Here the CDR3 reads CASSSSGGLYYEQYF.

This chain joins TRBV20-1 and TRBJ1-5; TCRdb outputs TRBD1, but without DNA this stays unchecked. The CDR3 runs to 18 residues. Germline V gene sequence: CDR1 DFQATT, CDR2 SNEGSKA (reference sequence). The CDR3 loop reads CSAETDAGENNSNQPQHF.

The chain has TRBV5-6 and TRBJ1-2. The CDR3 is 15 amino acids. Germline V gene sequence: CDR1 SGHDT, CDR2 YYEEEE. The CDR3 here is CASSLGRTVGDGYTF.

The chain uses TRBV12-3 or TRBV12-4 and TRBJ2-1; the D call from TCRdb, TRBD1, cannot be confirmed without DNA. This CDR3 is 12 amino acids long. This CDR3 reads CASSLGGDEQFF.

The V call is TRBV20-1, the J call TRBJ2-3; lacking DNA, the TRBD2 call made by TCRdb goes unchecked. CDR3 size: 16 residues. The germline V gene encodes CDR1 DFQATT and CDR2 SNEGSKA (reference sequence). The CDR3 here is CSATGLAGETSDTQYF.

This rearrangement joins TRBV28 to TRBJ2-1; lacking DNA, the TRBD1 call made by TCRdb goes unchecked. CDR3 size: 13 residues. The germline V gene has CDR1 MDHEN and CDR2 SYDVKM. The CDR3 protein is CASSSGNYNEQFF.

V is TRBV19 and J is TRBJ1-1; TCRdb lists TRBD1, though no DNA is available to test this call. Germline-derived CDR1 and CDR2 are LNHDA and SQIVND (reference sequence). CDR3 length: 16 amino acids. CDR3 residues: CASSRTGYSTYTEAFF.

V and J are TRBV12-3 or TRBV12-4 and TRBJ2-7; TCRdb designates TRBD2, a call that cannot be tested without DNA. The CDR3 covers 15 residues. This chain's CDR3 is CASSALAGDLYEQYF.

The chain combines TRBV29-1 with TRBJ2-1; absent DNA, TCRdb's TRBD2 call cannot be checked. Germline V lookup: CDR1 SQVTM, CDR2 ANQGSEA. The CDR3 consists of 14 residues. CDR3 amino acids: CSVALAGGGNEQFF.

This chain joins TRBV4-1 and TRBJ2-3; TCRdb proposes TRBD2, but this gene call is untestable without DNA. Germline CDR1 and CDR2: MGHRA and YSYEKL. The CDR3 spans 12 residues. CDR3 protein: CASSPEGDTQYF.

The chain couples TRBV11-1 to TRBJ2-1; without DNA, the TCRdb call of TRBD2 cannot be checked. Germline CDR1 is SGHAT and CDR2 is FQDESV (reference sequence). The CDR3 is 18 residues long. This CDR3 is CASSLQSSGGLGYNEQFF.

The genes are TRBV5-1 and TRBJ1-1. CDR3 length: 14 amino acids. CDR1 and CDR2 from the germline V gene are SGHRS and YFSETQ. The CDR3 is CASSLDRQNTEAFF.

V usage is TRBV15 and J usage is TRBJ1-2. Per the germline V gene, CDR1 is LNHNV and CDR2 is YYDKDF (reference sequence). This CDR3 spans 13 amino acids. CDR3 residues: CATSPRLDYGYTF.

The chain carries TRBV28 and TRBJ1-5. CDR3 length: 14 residues. The germline V gene has CDR1 MDHEN and CDR2 SYDVKM. The CDR3 reads CASSYEVSNQPQHF. The variable domain in full, with the rest retrieved from reference TRBV28 and TRBJ1-5, is DVKVTQSSRYLVKRTGEKVFLECVQDMDHENMFWYRQDPGLGLRLIYFSYDVKMKEKGDIPEGYSVSREKKERFSLILESASTNQTSMYLCASSYEVSNQPQHFGDGTRLSIL.

This sequence joins TRBV11-1 and TRBJ2-7; there is no DNA to check the TCRdb D call of TRBD1. The germline gives CDR1 SGHAT, CDR2 FQDESV (reference sequence). The CDR3 sequence is 19 residues long. The CDR3 is CASSPRAPTTGPLSYEQYF.

This chain uses TRBV28 with TRBJ1-5. Germline V CDR1 and CDR2: MDHEN, SYDVKM. This CDR3 contains 15 residues. The CDR3 protein is CASTPLGEGKQPQHF.

The V and J genes are TRBV5-1 and TRBJ2-7; the TCRdb call, TRBD1, lacks DNA for checking. CDR1 and CDR2 from the germline V gene are SGHRS and YFSETQ. CDR3 length: 17 amino acids. CDR3 amino acids: CASSLRPPDRLHYEQYF.

This sequence joins TRBV6-6 and TRBJ1-2; TCRdb calls TRBD1, which cannot be checked without DNA. CDR3 size: 14 residues. The germline V gene encodes CDR1 MNHNY and CDR2 SVGAGI (reference sequence). The CDR3 is CASSYSPPFYGYTF.

V and J are TRBV15 and TRBJ2-1; TCRdb outputs TRBD1, but without DNA this stays unchecked. The CDR3 covers 15 residues. The germline CDR1 and CDR2 sequences are LNHNV and YYDKDF (reference sequence). CDR3 sequence reads: CATSSGDRVYNEQFF.

The gene calls are TRBV6-5 and TRBJ1-2; TCRdb names TRBD1, which stays unverified in the absence of DNA. CDR1 is MNHEY, CDR2 SVGAGI, per germline. CDR3 size: 13 residues. This CDR3 reads CASSLTGGFGYTF.

This sequence joins TRBV7-9 and TRBJ2-1; with no DNA, the TCRdb D assignment of TRBD1 cannot be verified. The CDR3 has 12 residues. Germline loops: CDR1 SEHNR, CDR2 FQNEAQ (reference sequence). This CDR3 reads CALIGMHNEQFF.

The genes are TRBV7-8 and TRBJ2-1; without DNA, the TCRdb call of TRBD2 cannot be checked. The CDR3 loop spans 17 amino acids. Germline values: CDR1 SGHVS, CDR2 FQNEAQ. The CDR3 is CASSFPTSGGTYNEQFF.

The chain is built from TRBV5-5 and TRBJ2-2; TCRdb proposes TRBD2, but this gene call is untestable without DNA. The CDR3 is 16 residues long. Germline V gene sequence: CDR1 SGHKS, CDR2 YYEKEE (reference sequence). CDR3 in amino acids: CASSLGGRAGLGELFF.

The rearrangement uses TRBV5-1 and TRBJ2-1; TCRdb's assignment of TRBD1 cannot be checked, as there is no DNA. This CDR3 is 15 amino acids long. Germline loops: CDR1 SGHRS, CDR2 YFSETQ. The CDR3: CASSLGSGGQSEQFF.

The V gene is TRBV18, the J gene TRBJ2-3; TCRdb outputs TRBD2, but without DNA this stays unchecked. The germline gives CDR1 KGHSH, CDR2 LQKENI. CDR3 length equals 14 residues. CDR3 amino acids: CASSLLSGSDTQYF.